This T cell receptor (beta chain) was captured by sequencing in a study of blood T cell repertoires in COVID-19 (TCRdb year 2020). In terms of the full investigation: Collaborator samples came from the United States, Italy and Spain and covered acute and convalescent phases of COVID-19. The sample metadata nearly always contained a de-identified subject ID, COVID-19 status, age in years and sex. The prospective study material was composed of cDNA or gDNA derived from T cells, B-cell-depleted T cells, or PBMCs. A freely available public database, intended as a resource for researchers studying the immune response to SARS-CoV-2, is where the repertoires were released. The samples were drawn from the first 160 participants of the ongoing ImmuneRACE study and from about 1,200 subjects provided by 6 global collaborators. Deeply sampled blood TCRbeta repertoires from subjects exposed to, actively infected with, or recovered from COVID-19 were included in the dataset. Where available, HLA class I and class II types were taken from metadata supplied by the sample provider and were not determined by assay-based typing. Study-wide conclusions, independent of this receptor: The quantity of clinical and demographic metadata differed by source and by participant and was supplied without curation.

This clone was seen once. Its antigen is currently not known. No base quality values were provided; no much bigger clone lies one nucleotide off. The immunoSEQ Assay, a bias-controlled multiplex PCR, was used to amplify TCRbeta CDR3 regions from genomic DNA. For the original study's pipeline: The number of nucleated cells in each sample was estimated by amplification of reference gene primers within the assay. To quantify the absolute abundance of each unique TCRbeta CDR3 rearrangement, sequence reads were collapsed and filtered. For each sample, productive Simpson clonality was calculated by taking the square root of Simpson's diversity index across productive rearrangements. TCRdb obtained this table from immuneACCESS and retained in-frame rearrangements with V and J assigned. These tables miss some clones; where compared with another copy, unresolved V genes account for less than half of the shortfall, and the remainder is unexplained. The D gene and trimming were derived from the DNA, and the V and J assignments and clone size from that table. The sample table shows 250,000 to 300,000 clones, and nearly 90% are seen once. The ten largest clones represent approximately 2.9% of the sample.

Participants in the prospective study were aged about 18 to 90 years, lived in 20 to 30 United States geographic areas, and enrolled through a virtual design. To assign participants to cohorts, the prospective study relied on clinical history that participants themselves reported in a screening survey and a study questionnaire. A participant counted as exposed if, within 2 weeks of entering the study, that participant had been in contact with someone who had a PCR-confirmed or clinician-diagnosed COVID-19 case. In the prospective study, mobile phlebotomists collected whole blood, serum and a nasopharyngeal or oropharyngeal swab from each participant. Participants in the prospective study had the option to provide additional blood draws and questionnaires over an approximately 2-month period. Before DNA extraction, prospective study blood samples were shipped either frozen or at room temperature.

The CDR3, cysteine through phenylalanine, is 15 amino acids long. Only the CDR3 DNA is retained, 45 bases long and in frame from the first base. Sequences SGHRS (CDR1) and YFSETQ (CDR2) are obtained from the germline V gene. V is shortened by 4 bases, J by 5 bases, and the region joining them spans 16 bases. The sequence is built from TRBV5-1 and TRBJ1-5, with TRBD1 as a weak D call on 5 bases. This TCR was recovered from a woman between 50 and 59 years old who had been exposed to COVID-19. The sample comprised PBMCs or T cells enriched from blood (not recorded which). The CDR3 loop reads CASSARSGGDQPQHF. The DNA is as follows: TGCGCCAGCAGCGCCAGATCTGGGGGGGATCAGCCCCAGCATTTT.